The 22 T cell receptor beta chains reported below all come from one sample, sequenced in a study of blood T cell repertoires in COVID-19. TCRdb's copy holds only in-frame clones and misses some; the assay was immunoSEQ multiplex PCR. The sample yields approximately 290,000 clones, roughly 85% seen once. Sequencing was done on a sample of PBMCs or T cells enriched from blood (not recorded which). The source is a woman aged 25 to 45 who had recovered from COVID-19.

The CDR3 bases are TGTGCCAGCAGCTTGAGGTGGGGAGGGGGAACTGAAGCTTTCTTT. Protein product: CASSLRWGGGTEAFF. The V call is TRBV5-4, the J call TRBJ1-1; D is perhaps TRBD1 (6 bases). There are 15 residues in the CDR3. The V and J ends lost 1 base and 5 bases respectively, with 15 bases between them. Germline V gives CDR1 SGHNT, CDR2 YYREEE (reference sequence).

V is TRBV6-5 and J is TRBJ1-6; D is perhaps TRBD1 (5 bases). Trimming shortened V by 9 bases and J by 13 bases, and 22 bases separated the two germline ends. The CDR3 sequence is 14 residues long. Germline V CDR1 and CDR2: MNHEY, SVGAGI. The CDR3 loop reads CASGAGLHGEPLHF. CDR3 sequence (DNA): TGTGCCAGTGGTGCAGGGCTACACGGAGAGCCCCTCCACTTT.

J is TRBJ2-2 and V is TRBV5-1, with a possible D match to TRBD1 (6 bases). Germline V gene sequence: CDR1 SGHRS, CDR2 YFSETQ. With 4 bases removed from V and 6 bases from J, the gap between germline ends came to 16 bases. CDR3 size: 15 residues. The CDR3 bases are TGCGCCAGCAGCATCAGGACAGATCGGGCCGGGGAGCTGTTTTTT. It is translated as CASSIRTDRAGELFF.

The chain recombines TRBV5-1 with TRBJ1-2; D may be TRBD1 (5 bases). CDR1 and CDR2 from the germline V gene are SGHRS and YFSETQ. The CDR3 runs 16 residues. V lost 4 bases to trimming and J lost 0 bases, with 16 bases between them. The CDR3 here is CASSLLVQGSNYGYTF. The CDR3 bases are TGCGCCAGCAGCCTATTAGTTCAGGGTTCTAACTATGGCTACACCTTC. The full variable domain, with the rest looked up from reference TRBV5-1 and TRBJ1-2, is KAGVTQTPRYLIKTRGQQVTLSCSPISGHRSVSWYQQTPGQGLQFLFEYFSETQRNKGNFPGRFSGRQFSNSRSEMNVSTLELGDSALYLCASSLLVQGSNYGYTFGSGTRLTVV.

The genes are TRBV5-1 and TRBJ2-1; TRBD2 matches at 8 bases. The CDR3 sequence is 18 residues long. Germline V lookup: CDR1 SGHRS, CDR2 YFSETQ. The V segment lost 2 bases and the J segment 1 base; nucleotides outside the gene matches: 11. The CDR3 is CASSLRGAGVGSYNEQFF. DNA for the CDR3: TGCGCCAGCAGCTTAAGGGGAGCGGGAGTAGGGTCCTACAATGAGCAGTTCTTC.

The CDR3 loop is CASSWGQGGSPLHF. CDR3 bases: TGCGCCAGCAGCTGGGGACAGGGCGGGTCACCCCTCCACTTT. V and J are TRBV4-1 and TRBJ1-6; TRBD1 matches 9 bases. The V gene end was trimmed by 5 bases and the J gene end by 10 bases; junction bases not matched to a gene: 6. This CDR3 is 14 amino acids long. CDR1 and CDR2 (germline): MGHRA, YSYEKL.

The chain carries TRBV5-1 and TRBJ1-4; 10 bases match TRBD1. The germline V gene has CDR1 SGHRS and CDR2 YFSETQ. There are 16 residues in the CDR3. Germline trimming cut 0 bases from V and 5 bases from J; bases unmatched to any gene: 4. The CDR3 protein is CASSLARDRGNEKLFF. CDR3 bases: TGCGCCAGCAGCTTGGCCCGGGACAGGGGAAATGAAAAACTGTTTTTT.

The J gene is TRBJ2-2, the V gene TRBV28; D uncertain. The V gene's germline CDR1 is MDHEN and CDR2 SYDVKM. The CDR3 has 11 amino acids. Trimming cost V 7 bases and J 7 bases, with 7 bases left between them. CDR3 bases: TGTGCCAGCACAACCGGCGGGGAGCTGTTTTTT. The encoded protein is CASTTGGELFF.

In the case of this clone: Other DNA sequences in the sample encode the same CDR3. This chain links TRBV7-9 with TRBJ2-7; TRBD2 is a possible D gene (5 bases). CDR3 size: 13 residues. CDR1 is SEHNR and CDR2 is FQNEAQ in the germline V gene (reference sequence). V lost 3 bases to trimming and J lost 1 base, with 7 bases between them. DNA of the CDR3: TGTGCCAGCAGCTTCGGAGGTTCCTACGAGCAGTACTTC. It encodes CASSFGGSYEQYF.

The V and J genes are TRBV21-1 and TRBJ2-1; the listed D gene, TRBD2, was not tested against the DNA. TRBV21-1 is marked as a pseudogene. The CDR3 extends over 20 amino acids. The CDR3 nucleotides read TGTGCCAGCAGCCAGGGACTAGCGGGAAACCCCTGGGAAGCCTACAATGAGCAGTTCTTC. Amino acid sequence: CASSQGLAGNPWEAYNEQFF.

The rearrangement joins TRBV4-2 to TRBJ1-1, with a weak D call TRBD1 (6 bases). This CDR3 is 16 amino acids long. The V end lost 3 bases, the J end lost 0 bases, and 14 bases lay between the germline ends. Germline V gene lookup returns CDR1 LGHNA and CDR2 YNFKEQ. CDR3 nucleotides: TGTGCCAGCAGCCAGACCCCACAGGGCCTGAACACTGAAGCTTTCTTT. The encoded protein is CASSQTPQGLNTEAFF.

V is TRBV10-3 and J is TRBJ2-1, with 12 bases fitting TRBD2. V shed 10 bases and J 2 bases; nucleotides not matched to a gene: 6. Germline V CDR1 and CDR2: ENHRY, SYGVKD. This CDR3 has 15 residues. CDR3 residues: CATRLAGAAYNEQFF. The CDR3, as DNA: TGTGCCACCAGACTAGCGGGAGCCGCCTACAATGAGCAGTTCTTC.

The chain uses TRBV5-1 and TRBJ2-5; 10 bases line up with TRBD2. CDR1 is SGHRS, CDR2 YFSETQ, per germline. The CDR3 is 16 amino acids. V lost 0 bases and J lost 5; bases outside the gene matches: 7. Here the CDR3 reads CASSLDPAGGRETQYF. Here the CDR3 DNA reads TGCGCCAGCAGCTTGGACCCAGCGGGAGGGCGGGAGACCCAGTACTTC.

This clone was found a few times. The CDR3 loop is CAWSVPTVYYGYTF. The CDR3 DNA sequence: TGTGCCTGGAGTGTACCCACGGTGTACTATGGCTACACCTTC. V gene TRBV30 combines with J gene TRBJ1-2; D ambiguous. There are 14 residues in the CDR3. Trimming took off 0 bases at V and 3 bases at J, with 11 bases between the two ends. Germline-derived CDR1 and CDR2 are GTSNPN and SVGIG (reference sequence).

V is TRBV7-8 and J is TRBJ2-7; D is perhaps TRBD1 (6 bases). CDR1 and CDR2 from the germline V gene are SGHVS and FQNEAQ. The CDR3 extends over 13 amino acids. Trimming pared 5 bases from V and 6 bases from J, leaving 14 bases between. This CDR3 reads CASSRTGPGEQYF. DNA of the CDR3: TGTGCCAGCAGCCGAACAGGGCCGGGCGAGCAGTACTTC.

The chain has TRBV7-2 and TRBJ1-1, with 11 bases aligning to TRBD1. Germline CDR1 is SGHTA and CDR2 is FQGNSA. CDR3 length: 17 amino acids. V was clipped by 5 bases and J by 4 bases; unmatched bases: 12. The CDR3 region has the DNA TGTGCCAGCAGCCCCGCGGGCGGGACAGGGGGGACCACTGAAGCTTTCTTT. Translation gives CASSPAGGTGGTTEAFF.

As for this clone: Other DNA sequences from this sample encode an identical CDR3 as well. DNA for the CDR3: TGTGCCAGCAGTTCAGGACAGGGGAACACTGAAGCTTTCTTT. This translates into CASSSGQGNTEAFF. The gene calls are TRBV27 and TRBJ1-1; 8 positions match TRBD1. Germline values: CDR1 MNHEY, CDR2 SMNVEV (reference sequence). CDR3 length: 14 amino acids. J gave up 1 base and V 4 bases, and 2 bases lay outside the gene matches.

The chain carries TRBV7-9 and TRBJ1-1; tentative D call: TRBD1 (6 bases). Trimming took off 11 bases at V and 5 bases at J, with 12 bases between the two ends. Germline V gives CDR1 SEHNR, CDR2 FQNEAQ (reference sequence). CDR3 length equals 11 residues. The CDR3 is CAARGGTEAFF. CDR3 DNA sequence: TGTGCCGCCCGAGGGGGAACTGAAGCTTTCTTT. Full variable domain (remainder filled in from reference TRBV7-9 and TRBJ1-1): DTGVSQNPRHKITKRGQNVTFRCDPISEHNRLYWYRQTLGQGPEFLTYFQNEAQLEKSRLLSDRFSAERPKGSFSTLEIQRTEQGDSAMYLCAARGGTEAFFGQGTRLTVV.

The chain recombines TRBV6-1 with TRBJ1-5; D is undetermined. In germline, CDR1 is MNHNS, CDR2 SASEGT. Trimming took 4 bases from V and 0 from J, leaving 22 bases between them. The length of the CDR3 is 19 residues. The CDR3 sequence is CASSAQSRSGVGSNQPQHF. CDR3 in DNA: TGTGCCAGCAGTGCCCAGTCGCGTTCCGGGGTCGGTAGCAATCAGCCCCAGCATTTT.

The chain couples TRBV28 to TRBJ2-1, with 8 positions matching TRBD1. This CDR3 contains 13 residues. V dropped 6 bases and J dropped 8; count of bases not matched to a gene: 6. The germline CDR1 and CDR2 sequences are MDHEN and SYDVKM. CDR3 coding DNA: TGTGCCAGCAGCCCGACAGGGGAGGATGAGCAGTTCTTC. Amino acids: CASSPTGEDEQFF.

The rearrangement uses TRBV7-8 and TRBJ2-3; D uncertain. The germline V gene has CDR1 SGHVS and CDR2 FQNEAQ. Trimming removed 2 bases at V and 2 bases at J, with 14 bases between. This CDR3 comprises 16 residues. The CDR3 sequence: CASSLSAGSNTDTQYF. The CDR3 DNA reads as TGTGCCAGCAGCTTATCGGCCGGGTCTAACACAGATACGCAGTATTTT.

This clone was counted at least ten times. The sample contains more than one DNA sequence encoding this CDR3. The chain is built from TRBV6-5 and TRBJ1-3; 8 positions agree with TRBD1. V lost 6 bases and J lost 2; bases outside the gene matches: 3. From germline, CDR1 is MNHEY and CDR2 SVGAGI. This CDR3 has 14 residues. This CDR3 is CASRPTGAGNTIYF. CDR3 DNA sequence: TGTGCCAGCAGACCGACAGGGGCTGGAAACACCATATATTTT.